Presented here are 16 T cell receptor beta chains from one specimen sequenced in a study of T-cell memory formation after mild COVID-19. TCRdb independently ran MiXCR on the 5' RACE reads; one entry per CDR3 protein. The sample holds 150,000 to 200,000 distinct CDR3 sequences, approximately 10% seen once. Sample: PBMCs or a T cell subset sorted from them (not recorded which). Every receptor here comes from a man younger than 35 who had mild COVID-19 (a few samples of this study predate the infection). Cell type and time point are not known.

This clonotype came up once. The chain joins TRBV20-1 to TRBJ2-3; TRBD2 aligns across 14 bases. The CDR3 is 17 amino acids. The V segment lost 5 bases and the J segment 1 base; nucleotides outside the gene matches: 8. Germline V gives CDR1 DFQATT, CDR2 SNEGSKA (reference sequence). The CDR3 loop reads CSAPGLAGGWGTDTQYF. CDR3 nucleotides: TGCAGTGCTCCTGGACTAGCGGGGGGTTGGGGCACAGATACGCAGTATTTT.

This clonotype was observed at least ten times. In DNA, the CDR3 is TGTGCCAGCAGTTTCGCAGCGTCGGGGACCCAGTACTTC. This translates into CASSFAASGTQYF. This chain uses TRBV12-3 or TRBV12-4 with TRBJ2-5, with no clear D. V gave up 3 bases and J gave up 7 bases, with 12 bases separating them. The CDR3 consists of 13 residues.

J is TRBJ1-2 and V is TRBV20-1, with 9 bases that match TRBD1. Germline CDR1 and CDR2: DFQATT and SNEGSKA (reference sequence). Trimming cost V 0 bases and J 1 base; bases outside gene matches: 3. The CDR3 extends over 15 amino acids. The CDR3: CSARDRTGVNYGYTF. Here the CDR3 DNA reads TGCAGTGCTAGAGATAGGACAGGGGTTAACTATGGCTACACCTTC.

V is TRBV24-1 and J is TRBJ2-7, with D perhaps matching TRBD1 (6 bases). Germline V lookup: CDR1 KGHDR, CDR2 SFDVKD. Trimming took off 12 bases at V and 5 bases at J, with 13 bases between the two ends. The CDR3 spans 11 residues. The CDR3 DNA reads TGTGCCCCAGCCAGGGGTGACGAGCAGTACGTC. Amino acid sequence: CAPARGDEQYV.

V usage is TRBV4-2 and J usage is TRBJ2-7; TRBD1 aligns across 10 bases. The CDR3 sequence is 14 residues long. Trimming at V came to 4 bases and at J to 6 bases, leaving 6 bases not matched to a gene. Germline CDR1 LGHNA, CDR2 YNFKEQ. The CDR3 is CASSRSGTGAEQYF. For the CDR3, the DNA is TGTGCCAGCAGCCGCTCCGGGACAGGGGCCGAGCAGTACTTC.

This clonotype appeared many times. The chain combines TRBV5-1 with TRBJ2-2; D remains unclear. V was cut by 3 bases and J by 13 bases, with 13 bases left in between. The CDR3 runs 12 residues. The V gene's germline CDR1 is SGHRS and CDR2 YFSETQ. The CDR3 region is CASSSPLEALFF. CDR3 in DNA: TGCGCCAGCAGCTCCCCCCTCGAAGCGCTGTTTTTT.

Ten or more counts support this clonotype. The chain is built from TRBV7-6 and TRBJ1-2, with D tentatively TRBD1 (6 bases). Germline-derived CDR1 and CDR2 are SGHVS and FNYEAQ. This CDR3 comprises 14 residues. V dropped 3 bases and J dropped 1 base, with 9 bases sitting between them. The CDR3 bases are TGTGCCAGCAGCTTGGGACACCTTAACTATGGCTACACCTTC. Its translation is CASSLGHLNYGYTF.

V and J are TRBV7-2 and TRBJ1-1; D is possibly TRBD1 (6 bases). CDR3 length: 13 amino acids. The V gene's germline CDR1 is SGHTA and CDR2 FQGNSA. Between the trimmed V and J ends, which lost 5 bases and 1 base, there was a span of 8 bases. The CDR3 nucleotides read TGTGCCAGCAGCAGACAGGCGAACACTGAAGCTTTCTTT. This codes for CASSRQANTEAFF. Full variable domain (outside the CDR3, taken from reference TRBV7-2 and TRBJ1-1): GAGVSQSPSNKVTEKGKDVELRCDPISGHTALYWYRQSLGQGLEFLIYFQGNSAPDKSGLPSDRFSAERTGGSVSTLTIQRTQQEDSAVYLCASSRQANTEAFFGQGTRLTVV.

This clonotype was found many times. V and J are TRBV29-1 and TRBJ2-6, with no clear D. The CDR3 spans 13 residues. From germline, CDR1 is SQVTM and CDR2 ANQGSEA. V was cut by 3 bases and J by 4 bases, with 7 bases left in between. The CDR3 DNA is TGCAGCGTTGAGGGGTCGGGGGCCAACGTCCTGACTTTC. This gives the protein CSVEGSGANVLTF.

This clonotype was picked up many times. The rearrangement uses TRBV7-2 and TRBJ2-7; TRBD2 agrees at 8 bases. CDR3 size: 14 residues. V shed 1 base, J shed 5 bases, and the junction held 4 bases outside the gene matches. Germline V gene sequence: CDR1 SGHTA, CDR2 FQGNSA. The CDR3 sequence is CASSLVRGGHEQYF. In nucleotides, the CDR3 is TGTGCCAGCAGCTTAGTGCGCGGGGGGCACGAGCAGTACTTC.

The chain uses TRBV4-3 and TRBJ2-6, with D hard to call. CDR1 and CDR2 from the germline V gene are LGHNA and YSLEER. Trimming removed 1 base from V and 1 base from J, with 5 bases in between. The CDR3 covers 15 residues. The CDR3 sequence: CASSQGDSGANVLTF. CDR3 sequence (DNA): TGCGCCAGCAGCCAAGGGGATTCTGGGGCCAACGTCCTGACTTTC.

This chain links TRBV5-1 with TRBJ2-3; TRBD2 matches 10 bases. The germline V gene has CDR1 SGHRS and CDR2 YFSETQ. With 4 bases clipped from V and 8 bases from J, the junction kept 10 bases outside the gene matches. This CDR3 spans 15 amino acids. DNA of the CDR3: TGCGCCAGCAGCCCCGCCAGCGGGGGGGATGGTACGCAGTATTTT. Encoded protein: CASSPASGGDGTQYF.

The chain joins TRBV9 to TRBJ2-1; D tentatively reads TRBD1 or TRBD2 (6 bases each). CDR1 is SGDLS and CDR2 is YYNGEE in the germline V gene. Trimming shortened V by 3 bases and J by 9 bases, and 19 bases separated the two germline ends. This CDR3 region has 15 residues. CDR3 in DNA: TGTGCCAGCAGCGCCGGAGGGGGGCGTTCCACTGAGCAGTTCTTC. This gives the protein CASSAGGGRSTEQFF.

This clonotype has at least ten counts. The chain carries TRBV24-1 and TRBJ2-5; possibly TRBD2 for D (5 bases). In germline, CDR1 is KGHDR, CDR2 SFDVKD. The CDR3 is made up of 15 amino acids. V was pared by 2 bases and J by 5 bases, with 14 bases between. CDR3 amino acids: CATSDSRGSMETQYF. In nucleotides, the CDR3 is TGTGCCACCAGTGATTCCCGGGGATCAATGGAGACCCAGTACTTC.

V gene TRBV11-2 combines with J gene TRBJ2-3, with 14 bases aligning to TRBD2. Germline V gene sequence: CDR1 SGHAT, CDR2 FQNNGV. V gave up 5 bases and J gave up 1 base; unmatched junction bases: 8. The CDR3 is 18 amino acids. The CDR3: CASSQGTSGGGGTDTQYF. The CDR3 DNA is TGTGCCAGCAGCCAGGGGACTAGCGGGGGTGGGGGCACAGATACGCAGTATTTT.

The rearrangement uses TRBV6-5 and TRBJ1-2, with TRBD1 matching 12 bases. This CDR3 contains 16 residues. Germline V lookup: CDR1 MNHEY, CDR2 SVGAGI. Trimming at V came to 2 bases and at J to 3 bases, leaving 4 bases not matched to a gene. CDR3 bases: TGTGCCAGCAGTTACGCCGGGACAGGGGGCCACTATGGCTACACCTTC. This sequence encodes CASSYAGTGGHYGYTF.